These 6 T cell receptor beta chains were all obtained from the same sample, sequenced in a study of cytomegalovirus exposure and HLA in healthy donors. Primers for the PCR totalled 60 Vbeta and 13 Jbeta. TCRdb's copy holds only in-frame clones and misses some; the assay was immunoSEQ multiplex PCR. This table holds 110,000 to 150,000 clones, 80% found once. Material for sequencing was PBMCs. These receptor sequences come from a man in his forties in good health and CMV-seronegative.

This clone was found a few times. The rearrangement joins TRBV6-5 to TRBJ1-1, with TRBD1 matching over 7 bases. The CDR3 is made up of 15 amino acids. The V segment lost 7 bases and the J segment 0 bases; nucleotides outside the gene matches: 8. Germline V gene lookup returns CDR1 MNHEY and CDR2 SVGAGI. The CDR3 here is CASKTRQGMNTEAFF. The CDR3 nucleotides are TGTGCCAGCAAAACTCGACAGGGAATGAACACTGAAGCTTTCTTT.

This CDR3 reads CSVRTGDNQPQHF. The CDR3 DNA follows: TGCAGCGTTAGGACGGGAGACAATCAGCCCCAGCATTTT. The chain links TRBV29-1 to TRBJ1-5; D remains unclear. The V and J ends lost 5 bases and 3 bases respectively, with 11 bases between them. This CDR3 is built from 13 residues. Germline CDR1 and CDR2: SQVTM and ANQGSEA.

This chain links TRBV18 with TRBJ1-5; 11 bases are a match to TRBD1. Per the germline V gene, CDR1 is KGHSH and CDR2 is LQKENI. The CDR3 is 15 residues long. V lost 2 bases, J lost 7 bases, and 4 bases stayed unmatched. This chain's CDR3 is CASSPRGQGGQPQHF. For the CDR3, the DNA is TGTGCCAGCTCACCAAGGGGACAGGGGGGGCAGCCCCAGCATTTT.

This clone appeared a single time. The chain is built from TRBV2 and TRBJ1-6, with D possibly being TRBD1 (5 bases). The ends were cut back, 6 bases at V and 5 bases at J, with 14 bases in the middle. The V gene's germline CDR1 is SNHLY and CDR2 FYNNEI. The length of the CDR3 is 15 residues. The CDR3 reads CASRTRAFDNSPLHF. The CDR3, as DNA: TGTGCCAGCAGGACCAGGGCATTTGATAATTCACCCCTCCACTTT.

The V gene is TRBV2, the J gene TRBJ2-7; 9 positions agree with TRBD2. Germline CDR1 SNHLY, CDR2 FYNNEI. The ends lost 7 bases at V and 6 bases at J; junction bases unmatched: 10. This CDR3 contains 14 residues. The CDR3 here is CASNPGLATGEQYF. The CDR3 DNA follows: TGTGCCAGCAATCCGGGACTAGCCACGGGCGAGCAGTACTTC.

This clone was picked up one time. The chain has TRBV6-5 and TRBJ2-3, with D perhaps TRBD2 (6 bases). This CDR3 has 12 residues. The germline gives CDR1 MNHEY, CDR2 SVGAGI. Deletions cut 5 bases from V and 3 bases from J, with 6 bases between. CDR3 nucleotide sequence: TGTGCCAGCAGTCGGGGGACAGATACGCAGTATTTT. Its protein product is CASSRGTDTQYF.